These 13 T cell receptor beta chains share one sample of origin, sequenced in a study of blood T cell repertoires in COVID-19. Profiled with immunoSEQ multiplex PCR; TCRdb holds only in-frame clones, not every one. The data contain about 160,000 clones, approximately 90% of them singletons. The sequencing input was peripheral blood. These receptors were collected from an older woman who had recovered from COVID-19.

The CDR3 loop reads CASSFGQGYGYTF. The CDR3 coding sequence is TGTGCCAGCAGTTTCGGACAGGGCTATGGCTACACCTTC. The chain has TRBV5-8 and TRBJ1-2, with 8 nucleotides matching TRBD1. With V trimmed by 5 bases and J by 4 bases, 4 bases remained unmatched. Germline V gene sequence: CDR1 SGHTS, CDR2 YDEGEE. The CDR3 covers 13 residues.

V is TRBV5-1 and J is TRBJ2-5; 7 nucleotides align to TRBD1. The V gene end was trimmed by 5 bases and the J gene end by 1 base; junction bases not matched to a gene: 5. CDR1 and CDR2 (germline): SGHRS, YFSETQ. This CDR3 spans 14 amino acids. As DNA, the CDR3 is TGCGCCAGCAGTGAACAGGGGTCCCAAGAGACCCAGTACTTC. As protein: CASSEQGSQETQYF.

The chain carries TRBV11-3 and TRBJ2-5, with D perhaps TRBD2 (5 bases). The length of the CDR3 is 15 residues. V was pared by 5 bases and J by 5 bases, with 18 bases between. CDR1 SGHNT and CDR2 YENEEA come from the germline V gene. In nucleotides, the CDR3 is TGTGCCAGCAGCCCCGGGGTCTTAAATTCCGAGACCCAGTACTTC. Amino acid sequence: CASSPGVLNSETQYF.

The J gene is TRBJ1-2, the V gene TRBV6-5; D may be TRBD1 (5 bases). V dropped 0 bases and J dropped 4 bases, with 15 bases sitting between them. The germline V gene has CDR1 MNHEY and CDR2 SVGAGI. CDR3 length: 16 residues. CDR3 amino acids: CASSYSATETFYGYTF. The CDR3 nucleotides read TGTGCCAGCAGTTACTCGGCGACAGAAACCTTCTATGGCTACACCTTC.

This chain connects TRBV27 to TRBJ1-1, with D maybe TRBD1 (5 bases). The CDR3 is made up of 15 amino acids. V shed 5 bases and J shed 4 bases, with 17 bases lying between them. The V gene's germline CDR1 is MNHEY and CDR2 SMNVEV (reference sequence). The CDR3 loop is CASSPLGGVGTEAFF. The CDR3 coding sequence is TGTGCCAGCAGTCCCCTGGGGGGGGTTGGCACTGAAGCTTTCTTT.

A few counts support this clone. The chain has TRBV9 and TRBJ2-1; the match to TRBD1 covers 7 bases. V shed 3 bases and J 8 bases; nucleotides not matched to a gene: 5. CDR1 and CDR2 (germline): SGDLS, YYNGEE. The CDR3 is 13 amino acids. CDR3 protein: CASSGHTGDEQFF. The DNA for the CDR3 is TGTGCCAGCAGCGGGCATACAGGGGATGAGCAGTTCTTC.

This clone was observed a single time. This chain uses TRBV29-1 with TRBJ2-7; 10 nucleotides line up with TRBD1. Trimming cost V 7 bases and J 7 bases; bases outside gene matches: 13. CDR3 length: 14 amino acids. Germline values: CDR1 SQVTM, CDR2 ANQGSEA. CDR3 residues: CSASRQGATGEQYF. The CDR3 DNA reads as TGCAGCGCCTCCCGACAGGGGGCGACCGGGGAGCAGTACTTC.

V usage is TRBV28 and J usage is TRBJ2-5; D is possibly TRBD1 (5 bases). The CDR3 totals 14 residues. V lost 5 bases to trimming and J lost 7 bases, with 17 bases between them. CDR1 and CDR2 from the germline V gene are MDHEN and SYDVKM. The CDR3 is CASSKGWTSTTQYF. CDR3 nucleotides: TGTGCCAGCAGTAAGGGGTGGACGTCAACGACCCAGTACTTC.

The CDR3, as DNA: TGTGCCAGCAGCCCCGACAGTAACTATGGCTACACCTTC. It specifies CASSPDSNYGYTF. J is TRBJ1-2 and V is TRBV11-2, with D maybe TRBD1 (5 bases). The V and J ends lost 5 bases and 1 base respectively, with 8 bases between them. The CDR3 spans 13 residues. The germline CDR1 and CDR2 sequences are SGHAT and FQNNGV.

The V call is TRBV5-8, the J call TRBJ2-5; TRBD2 aligns across 9 bases. In germline, CDR1 is SGHTS, CDR2 YDEGEE. J gave up 1 base and V 2 bases, and 6 bases lay outside the gene matches. The CDR3 is 16 residues long. DNA for the CDR3: TGTGCCAGCAGCTTCAGAACTAGCGGGCCCCAAGAGACCCAGTACTTC. Translation gives CASSFRTSGPQETQYF.

This clone has only one observation. The genes are TRBV5-1 and TRBJ2-5; D is possibly TRBD1 (5 bases). Trimming cost V 0 bases and J 5 bases, with 14 bases left between them. The CDR3 contains 15 residues. CDR1 and CDR2 (germline): SGHRS, YFSETQ. The CDR3 DNA is TGCGCCAGCAGCTTGGTTTCAGGGCCTGGGGAGACCCAGTACTTC. Translating it yields CASSLVSGPGETQYF.

The chain employs TRBV4-1 and TRBJ2-5; 10 positions agree with TRBD1. V trimming: 4 bases; J trimming: 3 bases; junction bases outside the gene matches: 5. Looked up from germline, CDR1 is MGHRA and CDR2 is YSYEKL. The CDR3 runs 15 residues. CDR3: CASSLLGTGEETQYF. The CDR3 coding sequence is TGCGCCAGCAGCCTCCTCGGGACAGGGGAAGAGACCCAGTACTTC.

The gene calls are TRBV11-1 and TRBJ2-7; no clear D. The CDR3 runs 14 residues. The V and J ends lost 5 bases and 0 bases respectively, with 11 bases between them. CDR1 and CDR2 from the germline V gene are SGHAT and FQDESV (reference sequence). CDR3 sequence: CASSLRQSSYEQYF. CDR3 DNA: TGTGCCAGCAGCCTACGACAAAGCTCCTACGAGCAGTACTTC.